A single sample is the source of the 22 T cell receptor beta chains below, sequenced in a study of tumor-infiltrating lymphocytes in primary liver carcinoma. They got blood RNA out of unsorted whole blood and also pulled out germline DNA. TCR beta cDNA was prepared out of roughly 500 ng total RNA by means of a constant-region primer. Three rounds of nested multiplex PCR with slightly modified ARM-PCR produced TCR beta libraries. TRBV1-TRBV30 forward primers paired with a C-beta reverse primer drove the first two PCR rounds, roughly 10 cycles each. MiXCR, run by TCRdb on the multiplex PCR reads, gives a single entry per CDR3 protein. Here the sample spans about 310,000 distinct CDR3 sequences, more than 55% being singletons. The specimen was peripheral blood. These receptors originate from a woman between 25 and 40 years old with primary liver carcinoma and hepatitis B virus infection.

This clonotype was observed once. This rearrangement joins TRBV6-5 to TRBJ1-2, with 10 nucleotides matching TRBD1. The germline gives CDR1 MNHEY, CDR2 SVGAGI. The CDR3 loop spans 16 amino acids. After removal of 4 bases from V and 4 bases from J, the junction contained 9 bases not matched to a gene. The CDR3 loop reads CASSWEPGQGSYGYTF. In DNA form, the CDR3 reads TGTGCCAGCAGTTGGGAGCCGGGACAGGGGTCCTATGGCTACACCTTC.

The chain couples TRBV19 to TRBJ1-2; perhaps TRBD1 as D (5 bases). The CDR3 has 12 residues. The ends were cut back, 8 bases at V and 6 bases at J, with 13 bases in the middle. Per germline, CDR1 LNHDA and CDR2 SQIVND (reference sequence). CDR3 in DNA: TGTGCCAGTTGGTCCGGGGCGGATGGCTACACCTTC. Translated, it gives CASWSGADGYTF.

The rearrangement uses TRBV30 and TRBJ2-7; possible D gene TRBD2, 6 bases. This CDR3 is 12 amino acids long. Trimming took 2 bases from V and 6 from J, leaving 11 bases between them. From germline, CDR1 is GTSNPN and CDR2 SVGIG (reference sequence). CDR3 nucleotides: TGTGCCTGGAGTAAGCAGGGAGGCGAGCAGTACTTC. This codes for CAWSKQGGEQYF.

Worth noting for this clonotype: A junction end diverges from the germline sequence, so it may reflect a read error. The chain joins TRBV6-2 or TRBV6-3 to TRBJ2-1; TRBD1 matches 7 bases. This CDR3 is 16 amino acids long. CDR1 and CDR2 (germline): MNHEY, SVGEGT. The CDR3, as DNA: TGTGCCGGCAGTACCCGGACAGGAAGCTCCTACGATGAGCAGTTCTTC. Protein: CAGSTRTGSSYDEQFF.

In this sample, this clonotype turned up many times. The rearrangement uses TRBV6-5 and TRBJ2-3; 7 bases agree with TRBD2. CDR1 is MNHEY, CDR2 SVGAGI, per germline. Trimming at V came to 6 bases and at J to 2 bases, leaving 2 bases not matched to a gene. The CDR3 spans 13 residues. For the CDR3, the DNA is TGTGCCAGCAGCGGGAGGATCACAGATACGCAGTATTTT. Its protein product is CASSGRITDTQYF.

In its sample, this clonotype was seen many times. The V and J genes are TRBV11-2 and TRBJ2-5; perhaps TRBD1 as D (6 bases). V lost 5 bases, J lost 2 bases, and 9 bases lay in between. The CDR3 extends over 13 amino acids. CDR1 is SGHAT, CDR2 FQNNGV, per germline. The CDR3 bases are TGTGCCAGCAGCCGCGGACAGCAAGAGACCCAGTACTTC. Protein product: CASSRGQQETQYF. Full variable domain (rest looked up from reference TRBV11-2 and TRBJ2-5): EAGVAQSPRYKIIEKRQSVAFWCNPISGHATLYWYQQILGQGPKLLIQFQNNGVVDDSQLPKDRFSAERLKGVDSTLKIQPAKLEDSAVYLCASSRGQQETQYFGPGTRLLVL.

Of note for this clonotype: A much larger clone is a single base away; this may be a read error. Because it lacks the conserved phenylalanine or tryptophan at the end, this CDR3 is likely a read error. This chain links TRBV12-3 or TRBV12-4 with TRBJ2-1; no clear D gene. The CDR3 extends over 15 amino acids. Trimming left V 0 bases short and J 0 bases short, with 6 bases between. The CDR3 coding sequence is TGTGCCAGCAGTTTAGCGGTGAGCTCCTACAATGAGCAGTTCCTC. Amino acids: CASSLAVSSYNEQFL.

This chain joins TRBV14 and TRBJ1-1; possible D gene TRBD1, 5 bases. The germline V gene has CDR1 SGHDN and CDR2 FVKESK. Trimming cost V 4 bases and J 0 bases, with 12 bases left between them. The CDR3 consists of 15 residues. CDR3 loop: CASSLQGRLNTEAFF. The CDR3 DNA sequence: TGTGCCAGCAGCCTCCAGGGACGGTTGAACACTGAAGCTTTCTTT.

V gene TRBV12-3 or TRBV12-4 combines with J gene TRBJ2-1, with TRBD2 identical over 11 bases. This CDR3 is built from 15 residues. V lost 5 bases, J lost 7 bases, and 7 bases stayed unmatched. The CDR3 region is CASSLSGGGNNEQFF. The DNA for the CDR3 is TGTGCCAGCAGTCTTAGCGGGGGGGGGAATAATGAGCAGTTCTTC.

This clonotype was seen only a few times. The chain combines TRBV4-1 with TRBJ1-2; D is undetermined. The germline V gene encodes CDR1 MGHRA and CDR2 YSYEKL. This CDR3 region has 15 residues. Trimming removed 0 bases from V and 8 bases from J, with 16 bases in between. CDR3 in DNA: TGCGCCAGCAGCCAAGATAGAGGCCCGTTTAAGGGCTACACCTTC. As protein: CASSQDRGPFKGYTF.

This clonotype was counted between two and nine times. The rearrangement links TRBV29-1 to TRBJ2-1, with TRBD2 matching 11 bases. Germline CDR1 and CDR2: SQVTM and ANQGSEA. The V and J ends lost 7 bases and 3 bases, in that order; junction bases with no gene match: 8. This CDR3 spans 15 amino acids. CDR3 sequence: CSAVLAGGSYNEQFF. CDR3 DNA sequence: TGCAGCGCAGTTTTAGCGGGAGGGAGCTACAATGAGCAGTTCTTC.

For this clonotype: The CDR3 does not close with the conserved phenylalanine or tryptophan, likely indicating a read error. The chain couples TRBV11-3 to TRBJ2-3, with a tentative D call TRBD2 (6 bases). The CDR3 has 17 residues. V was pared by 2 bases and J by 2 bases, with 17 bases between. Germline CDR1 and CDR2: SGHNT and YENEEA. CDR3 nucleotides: TGTGCCAGCAGCTTATCTTCGTCCAGGCGGGACACAGATACGCAGTATCTT. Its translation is CASSLSSSRRDTDTQYL.

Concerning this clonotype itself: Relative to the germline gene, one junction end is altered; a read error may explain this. The CDR3 loop is CASSSYRDRNTDTQYF. CDR3 in DNA: TGTGCCAGCAGTTCATACCGGGACAGGAACACAGATACGCAGTACTTT. This sequence joins TRBV6-6 and TRBJ2-3, with 8 positions matching TRBD1. This CDR3 comprises 16 residues. Germline-derived CDR1 and CDR2 are MNHNY and SVGAGI (reference sequence).

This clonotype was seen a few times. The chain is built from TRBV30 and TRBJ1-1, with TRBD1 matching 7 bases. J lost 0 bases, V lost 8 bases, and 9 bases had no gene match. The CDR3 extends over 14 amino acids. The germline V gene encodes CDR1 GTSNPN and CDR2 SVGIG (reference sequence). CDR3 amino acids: CAGRGQVLNTEAFF. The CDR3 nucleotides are TGTGCCGGTCGAGGACAGGTACTGAACACTGAAGCTTTCTTT. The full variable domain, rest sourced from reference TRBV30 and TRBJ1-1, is SQTIHQWPATLVQPVGSPLSLECTVEGTSNPNLYWYRQAAGRGLQLLFYSVGIGQISSEVPQNLSASRPQDRQFILSSKKLLLSDSGFYLCAGRGQVLNTEAFFGQGTRLTVV.

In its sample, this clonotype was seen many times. CDR3 coding DNA: TGTGCCAGCAGGGGACGGACTTCCCAAGAGACCCAGTACTTC. Translation: CASRGRTSQETQYF. J is TRBJ2-5 and V is TRBV12-3 or TRBV12-4; D may match TRBD1 or TRBD2 (5 bases each). V was shortened by 6 bases and J by 1 base, with 12 bases between the two germline ends. This CDR3 has 14 amino acids.

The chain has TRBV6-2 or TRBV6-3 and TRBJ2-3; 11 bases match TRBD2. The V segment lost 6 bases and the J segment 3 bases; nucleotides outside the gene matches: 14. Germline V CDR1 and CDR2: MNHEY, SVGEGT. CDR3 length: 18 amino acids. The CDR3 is CASRTAILLAGGTDTQYF. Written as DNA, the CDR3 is TGTGCCAGCAGGACTGCAATATTATTAGCGGGAGGGACAGATACGCAGTATTTT.

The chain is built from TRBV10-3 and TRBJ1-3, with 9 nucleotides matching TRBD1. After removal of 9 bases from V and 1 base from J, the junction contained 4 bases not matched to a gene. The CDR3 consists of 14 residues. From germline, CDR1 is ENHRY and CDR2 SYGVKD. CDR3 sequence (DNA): TGTGCCATTGCGGGACAGGGTTCTGGAAACACCATATATTTT. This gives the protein CAIAGQGSGNTIYF.

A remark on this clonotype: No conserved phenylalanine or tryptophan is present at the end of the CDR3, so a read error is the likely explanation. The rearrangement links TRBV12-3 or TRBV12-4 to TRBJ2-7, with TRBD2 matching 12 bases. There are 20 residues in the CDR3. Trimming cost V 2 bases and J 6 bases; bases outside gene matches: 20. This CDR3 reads CASSLQGTSGPERVPAEQYL. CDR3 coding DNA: TGTGCCAGCAGTTTACAGGGGACTAGCGGGCCCGAGCGGGTGCCAGCCGAGCAGTACTTA.

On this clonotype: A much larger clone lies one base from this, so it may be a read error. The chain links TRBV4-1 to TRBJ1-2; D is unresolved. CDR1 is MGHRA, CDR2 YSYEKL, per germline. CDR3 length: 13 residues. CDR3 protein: CASSKDSGYGYTF. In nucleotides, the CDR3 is TGCGCCAGCAGCAAAGATTCCGGCTATGGCTACACCTTC.

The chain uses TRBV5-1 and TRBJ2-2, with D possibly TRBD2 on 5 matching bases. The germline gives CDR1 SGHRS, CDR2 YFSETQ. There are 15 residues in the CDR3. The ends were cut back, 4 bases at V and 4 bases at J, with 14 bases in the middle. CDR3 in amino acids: CASSRTGTSTGELFF. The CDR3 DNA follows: TGCGCCAGCAGCCGGACGGGAACGAGCACCGGGGAGCTGTTTTTT.

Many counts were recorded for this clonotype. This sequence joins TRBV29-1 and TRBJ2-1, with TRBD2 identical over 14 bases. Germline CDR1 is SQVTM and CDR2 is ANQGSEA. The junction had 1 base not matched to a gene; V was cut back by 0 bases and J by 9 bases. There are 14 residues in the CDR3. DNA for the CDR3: TGCAGCGTTGAAGAGACTAGCGGGAGGGCTGAGCAGTTCTTC. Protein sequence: CSVEETSGRAEQFF.

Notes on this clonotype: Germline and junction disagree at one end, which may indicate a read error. CDR3 amino acids: CANSSTGGRRYEQYF. The CDR3 region has the DNA TGTGCCAACAGCTCTACAGGGGGCCGGAGGTACGAGCAGTACTTC. The rearrangement joins TRBV11-2 to TRBJ2-7, with 9 nucleotides matching TRBD1. The germline gives CDR1 SGHAT, CDR2 FQNNGV. The CDR3 has 15 amino acids.